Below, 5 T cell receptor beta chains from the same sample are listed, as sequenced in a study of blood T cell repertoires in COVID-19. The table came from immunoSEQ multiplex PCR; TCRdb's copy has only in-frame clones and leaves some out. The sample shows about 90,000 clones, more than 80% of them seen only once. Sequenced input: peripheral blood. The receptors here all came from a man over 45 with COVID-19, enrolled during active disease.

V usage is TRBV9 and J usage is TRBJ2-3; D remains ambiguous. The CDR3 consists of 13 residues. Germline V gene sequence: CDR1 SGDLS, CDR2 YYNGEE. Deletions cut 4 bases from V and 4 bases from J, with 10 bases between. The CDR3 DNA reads TGTGCCAGCAGCTCTCGACTGCCAGATACGCAGTATTTT. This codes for CASSSRLPDTQYF.

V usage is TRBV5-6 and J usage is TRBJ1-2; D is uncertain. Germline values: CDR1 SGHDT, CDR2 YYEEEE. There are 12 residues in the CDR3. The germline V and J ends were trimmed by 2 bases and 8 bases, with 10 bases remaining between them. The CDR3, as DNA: TGTGCCAGCAGCTTTGGAGGAGACGGCTACACCTTC. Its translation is CASSFGGDGYTF.

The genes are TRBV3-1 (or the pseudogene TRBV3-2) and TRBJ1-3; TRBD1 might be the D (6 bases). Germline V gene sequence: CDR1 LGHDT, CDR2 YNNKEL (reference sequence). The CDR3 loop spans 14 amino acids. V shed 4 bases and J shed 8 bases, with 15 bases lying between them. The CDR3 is CASSPSDRSYTIYF. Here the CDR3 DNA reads TGTGCCAGCAGCCCCTCAGACAGGTCTTACACCATATATTTT.

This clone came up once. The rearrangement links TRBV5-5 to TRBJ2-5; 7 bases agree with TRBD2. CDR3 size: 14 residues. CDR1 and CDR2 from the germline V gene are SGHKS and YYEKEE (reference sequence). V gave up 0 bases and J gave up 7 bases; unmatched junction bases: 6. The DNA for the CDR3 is TGTGCCAGCAGCTTGGCTTCCCAGCGGGGGACCCAGTACTTC. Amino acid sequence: CASSLASQRGTQYF. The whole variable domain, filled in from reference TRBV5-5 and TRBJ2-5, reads DAGVTQSPTHLIKTRGQQVTLRCSPISGHKSVSWYQQVLGQGPQFIFQYYEKEERGRGNFPDRFSARQFPNYSSELNVNALLLGDSALYLCASSLASQRGTQYFGPGTRLLVL.

This CDR3 is CASRGQGSSPEAFF. CDR3 coding DNA: TGTGCCAGCAGGGGACAGGGGTCGAGTCCTGAAGCTTTCTTT. The rearrangement links TRBV2 to TRBJ1-1; 10 nucleotides line up with TRBD1. Looked up from germline, CDR1 is SNHLY and CDR2 is FYNNEI. The CDR3 loop spans 14 amino acids. Unmatched junction bases numbered 7, after V lost 6 bases and J lost 6 bases.